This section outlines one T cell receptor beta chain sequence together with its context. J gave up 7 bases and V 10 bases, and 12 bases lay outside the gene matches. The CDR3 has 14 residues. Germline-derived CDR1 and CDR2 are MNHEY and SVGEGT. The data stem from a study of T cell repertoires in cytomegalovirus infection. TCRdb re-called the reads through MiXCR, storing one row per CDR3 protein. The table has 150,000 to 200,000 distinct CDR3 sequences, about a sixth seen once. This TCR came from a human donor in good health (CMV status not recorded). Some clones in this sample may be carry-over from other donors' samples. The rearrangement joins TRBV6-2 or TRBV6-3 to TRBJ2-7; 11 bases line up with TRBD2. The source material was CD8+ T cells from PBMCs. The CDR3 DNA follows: TGTGCCACCCTAGGGACTAGCGGAGTCCTGGAGCAGTACTTC. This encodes CATLGTSGVLEQYF.